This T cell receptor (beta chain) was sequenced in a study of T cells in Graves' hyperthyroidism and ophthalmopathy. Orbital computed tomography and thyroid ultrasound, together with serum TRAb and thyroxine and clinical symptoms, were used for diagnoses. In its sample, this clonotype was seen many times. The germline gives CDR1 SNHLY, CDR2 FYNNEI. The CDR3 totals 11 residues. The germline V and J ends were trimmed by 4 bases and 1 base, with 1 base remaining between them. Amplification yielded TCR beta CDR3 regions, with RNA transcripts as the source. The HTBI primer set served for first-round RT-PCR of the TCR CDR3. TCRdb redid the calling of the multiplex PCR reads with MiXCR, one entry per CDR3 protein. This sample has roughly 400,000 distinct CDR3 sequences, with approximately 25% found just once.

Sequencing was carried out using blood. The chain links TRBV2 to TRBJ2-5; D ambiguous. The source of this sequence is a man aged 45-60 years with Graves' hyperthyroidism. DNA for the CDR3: TGTGCCAGCAGTGTCCAAGAGACCCAGTACTTC. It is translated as CASSVQETQYF. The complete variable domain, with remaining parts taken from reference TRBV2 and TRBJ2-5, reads EPEVTQTPSHQVTQMGQEVILRCVPISNHLYFYWYRQILGQKVEFLVSFYNNEISEKSEIFDDQFSVERPDGSNFTLKIRSTKLEDSAMYFCASSVQETQYFGPGTRLLVL.